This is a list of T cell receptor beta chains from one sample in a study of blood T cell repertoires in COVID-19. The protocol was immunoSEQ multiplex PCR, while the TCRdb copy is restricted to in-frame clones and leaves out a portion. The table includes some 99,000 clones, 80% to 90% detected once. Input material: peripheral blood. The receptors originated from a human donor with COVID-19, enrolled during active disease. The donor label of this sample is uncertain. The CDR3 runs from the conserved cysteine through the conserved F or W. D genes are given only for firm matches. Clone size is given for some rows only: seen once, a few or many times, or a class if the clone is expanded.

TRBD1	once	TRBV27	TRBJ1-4	CASSRAGTEFEKLFF	TGTGCCAGCAGTCGCGCCGGGACAGAGTTTGAAAAACTGTTTTTT
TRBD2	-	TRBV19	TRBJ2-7	CASSISGGSREQYF	TGTGCCAGTAGTATAAGCGGGGGGTCCCGCGAGCAGTACTTC
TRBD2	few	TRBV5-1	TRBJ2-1	CASSWAGGPHEQFF	TGCGCCAGCAGCTGGGCGGGGGGGCCCCATGAGCAGTTCTTC
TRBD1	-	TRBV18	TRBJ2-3	CASSATGGADTQYF	TGTGCCAGCTCCGCGACAGGGGGGGCAGATACGCAGTATTTT
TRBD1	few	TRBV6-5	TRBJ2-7	CASSRDRYYEQYF	TGTGCCAGCAGCCGGGACAGGTACTACGAGCAGTACTTC
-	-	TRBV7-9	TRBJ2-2	CASNMVSGIGELFF	TGTGCCAGCAACATGGTCTCGGGGATCGGGGAGCTGTTTTTT
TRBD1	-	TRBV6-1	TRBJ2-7	CASSEYSIGQGASYEQYF	TGTGCCAGCAGTGAATATTCTATCGGACAGGGGGCATCCTACGAGCAGTACTTC
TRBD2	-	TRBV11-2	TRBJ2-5	CASSTGTSGGETQYF	TGTGCCAGCAGCACCGGGACTAGCGGGGGAGAGACCCAGTACTTC
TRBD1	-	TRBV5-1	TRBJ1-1	CASSSRTGNTEAFF	TGCGCCAGCAGCTCCAGGACAGGGAACACTGAAGCTTTCTTT
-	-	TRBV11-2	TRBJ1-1	CASTTQSAGTEAFF	TGTGCCAGCACGACTCAGAGTGCGGGCACTGAAGCTTTCTTT